The 7 T cell receptor beta chains listed next were all sequenced from one sample in a study of shared clonotypes between healthy human individuals. TCRdb's copy holds only in-frame clones and misses some; the assay was immunoSEQ multiplex PCR. The table records around 1.4 million clones, 98% of them present only once. Sequenced: naive CD4+ T cells sorted from blood. The subset: CD45RA+ positively selected. The receptor source for this set is a man in his thirties or forties in good health.

The V gene is TRBV5-5, the J gene TRBJ1-2; the match to TRBD1 covers 7 bases. The CDR3 runs to 16 residues. Germline lookup yields CDR1 SGHKS and CDR2 YYEKEE (reference sequence). The junction had 7 bases not matched to a gene; V was cut back by 0 bases and J by 2 bases. The CDR3 reads CASSLDGTAVNYGYTF. The CDR3, as DNA: TGTGCCAGCAGCTTGGATGGGACAGCTGTCAACTATGGCTACACCTTC.

The chain has TRBV6-1 and TRBJ1-5; D is undetermined. Per the germline V gene, CDR1 is MNHNS and CDR2 is SASEGT. V shed 2 bases and J shed 4 bases, with 12 bases lying between them. The CDR3 is made up of 15 amino acids. The CDR3 DNA sequence: TGTGCCAGCAGTGAAATAGGCTGGCGGAATCAGCCCCAGCATTTT. Translating gives CASSEIGWRNQPQHF.

This sequence joins TRBV28 and TRBJ1-2; possible D gene TRBD1, 5 bases. The CDR3 totals 18 residues. V was pared by 2 bases and J by 1 base, with 20 bases between. From germline, CDR1 is MDHEN and CDR2 SYDVKM. The chain's CDR3 is CASSLGRAPTSNNYGYTF. The CDR3 region has the DNA TGTGCCAGCAGTTTAGGCAGGGCGCCGACCTCCAATAACTATGGCTACACCTTC.

This sequence joins TRBV7-8 and TRBJ2-1, with D uncertain. The germline gives CDR1 SGHVS, CDR2 FQNEAQ. The V end was cut by 5 bases, the J end by 0 bases, with 11 bases between. This CDR3 is 15 amino acids long. Written as DNA, the CDR3 is TGTGCCAGCAGCCAAGGATTTCGCTCCTACAATGAGCAGTTCTTC. This translates into CASSQGFRSYNEQFF.

The gene calls are TRBV7-9 and TRBJ2-3; D is undetermined. V gave up 4 bases and J gave up 6 bases, with 20 bases separating them. The CDR3 covers 16 residues. Germline V CDR1 and CDR2: SEHNR, FQNEAQ (reference sequence). CDR3 nucleotides: TGTGCCAGCAGCTCGTACCGAAGACCGGGTGGGGATACGCAGTATTTT. Translation: CASSSYRRPGGDTQYF.

This clone came up once. The J gene is TRBJ2-7, the V gene TRBV7-2; 11 bases are a match to TRBD2. Germline CDR1 reads SGHTA; CDR2 reads FQGNSA. This CDR3 region has 17 residues. J was trimmed by 4 bases and V by 5 bases; bases with no gene match: 13. In DNA form, the CDR3 reads TGTGCCAGCAGCGATCCTAGCGGGAGGACCCGACCTTACGAGCAGTACTTC. Its translation: CASSDPSGRTRPYEQYF.

The chain recombines TRBV15 with TRBJ1-5, with D maybe TRBD1 (5 bases). The length of the CDR3 is 16 residues. With 0 bases removed from V and 8 bases from J, the gap between germline ends came to 17 bases. Germline V gene sequence: CDR1 LNHNV, CDR2 YYDKDF (reference sequence). CDR3 protein: CATSRDVGLAVEPQHF. CDR3 nucleotides: TGTGCCACCAGCAGAGATGTGGGGCTTGCCGTGGAGCCCCAGCATTTT. Filled out from reference TRBV15 and TRBJ1-5, the complete variable domain reads DAMVIQNPRYQVTQFGKPVTLSCSQTLNHNVMYWYQQKSSQAPKLLFHYYDKDFNNEADTPDNFQSRRPNTSFCFLDIRSPGLGDTAMYLCATSRDVGLAVEPQHFGDGTRLSIL.